The rows below give T cell receptor beta chains drawn from one sample of a study of early T cells in non-severe SARS-CoV-2 infection. TCRdb re-analysed the 5' RACE reads in MiXCR, keeping a single row per CDR3 protein. The data hold about 61,000 distinct CDR3 sequences, with approximately 12% observed a single time. The sample here was whole blood, taken at baseline. These receptors were obtained from an adult who was a healthcare worker with PCR-confirmed SARS-CoV-2 infection or an uninfected control (not recorded which). The donor label of this sample is uncertain. Both conserved end residues are part of each CDR3. A D gene is named only where the DNA matches it firmly. Not all rows give a size; the values are once, few, many and, for expanded clones, a class.

j_call	cdr3_length	clone_size	d_call	v_call	cdr3_aa	cdr3_nt
TRBJ2-1	13	-	-	TRBV12-3/TRBV12-4	CASTLVVPNEQFF	TGTGCCAGCACCCTGGTAGTACCCAATGAGCAGTTCTTC
TRBJ2-1	17	-	TRBD2	TRBV12-3/TRBV12-4	CASSFDQRGGRNNEQFF	TGTGCCAGCAGTTTTGACCAGCGGGGGGGCCGCAACAATGAGCAGTTCTTC
TRBJ2-3	15	few	-	TRBV6-5	CASSYLGGIPDTQYF	TGTGCCAGCAGTTACCTTGGCGGCATCCCAGATACGCAGTATTTT
TRBJ1-2	16	few	-	TRBV6-5	CASSYQGPLANYGYTF	TGTGCCAGCAGTTACCAAGGACCGTTAGCTAACTATGGCTACACCTTC
TRBJ1-1	12	-	-	TRBV20-1	CSASPKNTEAFF	TGCAGTGCTAGCCCCAAGAACACTGAAGCTTTCTTT
TRBJ1-2	12	few	-	TRBV20-1	CSAGDNAYGYTF	TGCAGTGCAGGGGACAACGCCTATGGCTACACCTTC
TRBJ2-2	14	many	TRBD2	TRBV2	CASRPSGVTGELFF	TGTGCCAGCAGGCCTAGCGGCGTCACCGGGGAGCTGTTTTTT
TRBJ2-1	14	-	-	TRBV10-1	CASSAQGSYNEQFF	TGCGCCAGCAGTGCACAGGGCAGTTACAATGAGCAGTTCTTC
TRBJ2-5	14	-	-	TRBV3-1	CASSRGGSVETQYF	TGTGCCAGCAGCCGCGGTGGTAGCGTGGAGACCCAGTACTTC
TRBJ1-6	14	-	TRBD1	TRBV2	CASRRTGNHISGHF	TGTGCCAGCAGACGGACAGGGAACCACATTTCAGGCCACTTT
TRBJ2-6	11	few	-	TRBV12-3/TRBV12-4	CASSPETVLTF	TGTGCCAGCAGTCCAGAGACCGTCCTGACTTTC
TRBJ1-2	14	many	-	TRBV19	CASSIDLGIYGYTF	TGTGCCAGTAGTATAGACCTGGGGATCTATGGCTACACCTTC
TRBJ2-2	14	few	-	TRBV29-1	CSVEPGTPTGELFF	TGCAGCGTTGAGCCGGGGACACCCACCGGGGAGCTGTTTTTT
TRBJ1-1	14	few	-	TRBV27	CASSLSPGRTEAFF	TGTGCCAGCAGTTTATCGCCAGGGAGGACTGAAGCTTTCTTT
TRBJ2-1	14	-	TRBD1	TRBV2	CASSRDRYYNEQFF	TGTGCCAGCAGTAGGGACAGATACTACAATGAGCAGTTCTTC
TRBJ2-3	16	few	TRBD1	TRBV5-1	CASSIDRGGGTDTQYF	TGCGCCAGCAGCATCGACAGGGGTGGCGGCACAGATACGCAGTATTTT
TRBJ1-6	14	medium-sized	-	TRBV2	CASSEVSYNSPLHF	TGTGCCAGCAGTGAAGTCAGTTATAATTCACCCCTCCACTTT
TRBJ1-2	14	few	TRBD1	TRBV20-1	CSASRTGHNYGYTF	TGCAGTGCGTCCAGGACAGGGCATAACTATGGCTACACCTTC
TRBJ1-1	14	-	-	TRBV15	CATSRDRVNTEAFF	TGTGCCACCAGCAGAGACAGGGTGAACACTGAAGCTTTCTTT
TRBJ2-5	15	-	TRBD2	TRBV4-2	CASSQVSLAEETQYF	TGTGCCAGCAGCCAAGTCAGTCTAGCGGAAGAGACCCAGTACTTC
TRBJ2-3	16	-	-	TRBV24-1	CATSDSPHRGADTQYF	TGTGCCACCAGTGATTCACCTCATAGGGGAGCAGATACGCAGTATTTT
TRBJ1-3	18	many	TRBD1	TRBV6-6	CASSYSGQGKGAGNTIYF	TGTGCCAGCAGTTACTCAGGACAGGGAAAGGGGGCTGGAAACACCATATATTTT
TRBJ1-2	15	few	TRBD1	TRBV19	CASSLGQGAGYGYTF	TGTGCCAGTAGCCTCGGACAGGGGGCTGGCTATGGCTACACCTTC
TRBJ1-1	13	few	-	TRBV7-9	CASSLGTTREAFF	TGTGCCAGCAGCTTAGGGACGACGCGTGAAGCTTTCTTT
TRBJ1-6	17	few	-	TRBV15	CATSKVVWSSYNSPLHF	TGTGCCACCAGCAAAGTGGTATGGAGCTCCTATAATTCACCCCTCCACTTT
TRBJ2-3	15	-	TRBD2	TRBV9	CASSVGGGGPDTQYF	TGTGCCAGCAGCGTAGGAGGCGGGGGACCTGATACGCAGTATTTT
TRBJ2-2	16	-	TRBD1	TRBV30	CAWSRDRVVNTGELFF	TGTGCCTGGAGTCGGGACAGGGTTGTGAACACCGGGGAGCTGTTTTTT
TRBJ1-1	16	few	-	TRBV7-8	CASSPTGGYMNTEAFF	TGTGCCAGCAGCCCAACGGGCGGGTACATGAACACTGAAGCTTTCTTT
TRBJ2-3	14	-	TRBD1	TRBV20-1	CSAFGQASTDTQYF	TGCAGTGCTTTCGGACAGGCGAGCACAGATACGCAGTATTTT
TRBJ1-2	14	-	-	TRBV5-6	CASSLYGRSYGYTF	TGTGCCAGCAGCTTGTATGGCCGGAGTTATGGCTACACCTTC
TRBJ1-2	12	many	-	TRBV20-1	CSALTENYGYTF	TGCAGTGCGTTGACAGAAAATTATGGCTACACCTTC
TRBJ1-6	15	few	TRBD1	TRBV12-3/TRBV12-4	CASSHWDSYNSPLHF	TGTGCCAGCAGTCACTGGGACAGTTATAATTCACCCCTCCACTTT
TRBJ1-1	11	few	-	TRBV2	CASSGRDGAFF	TGTGCCAGCAGTGGACGGGACGGGGCTTTCTTT
TRBJ2-3	14	-	-	TRBV20-1	CSARVSWLADTQYF	TGCAGTGCTAGAGTCTCCTGGTTGGCAGATACGCAGTATTTT
TRBJ2-3	14	few	-	TRBV10-2	CASSGQGWSDTQYF	TGCGCCAGCAGTGGGCAGGGGTGGTCAGATACGCAGTATTTT
TRBJ1-1	17	many	TRBD1	TRBV12-3/TRBV12-4	CASSLDRVDSGLTEAFF	TGTGCCAGCAGTCTCGACAGGGTTGATTCAGGTTTGACTGAAGCTTTCTTT
TRBJ2-3	15	-	-	TRBV5-1	CASSLAQASTDTQYF	TGCGCCAGCAGCTTGGCGCAGGCTAGCACAGATACGCAGTATTTT
TRBJ2-3	13	-	-	TRBV20-1	CSVRRAHTDTQYF	TGCAGTGTAAGGCGGGCCCACACAGATACGCAGTATTTT
TRBJ1-4	14	many	TRBD1	TRBV7-2	CASSSTGTNEKLFF	TGTGCCAGCAGCTCGACAGGGACCAATGAAAAACTGTTTTTT
TRBJ2-6	18	-	TRBD2	TRBV6-1	CASSAHLRGGPGANVLTF	TGTGCCAGCAGTGCCCATCTGCGGGGGGGCCCTGGGGCCAACGTCCTGACTTTC
TRBJ1-6	12	-	-	TRBV10-1	CASSEQGSPLHF	TGCGCCAGCAGTGAGCAGGGGTCACCCCTCCACTTT
TRBJ2-2	16	-	TRBD2	TRBV7-8	CASRGGLAGETGELFF	TGTGCCAGCAGAGGGGGACTAGCGGGGGAGACCGGGGAGCTGTTTTTT
TRBJ2-2	15	few	-	TRBV6-2/TRBV6-3	CASKAGTLNTGELFF	TGTGCCAGCAAGGCCGGGACACTAAACACCGGGGAGCTGTTTTTT
TRBJ1-2	11	many	-	TRBV29-1	CSVVRQYGYTF	TGCAGCGTTGTACGACAGTATGGCTACACCTTC
TRBJ1-1	15	few	TRBD1	TRBV6-5	CASSYSNRGNTEAFF	TGTGCCAGCAGTTACTCGAACAGGGGGAACACTGAAGCTTTCTTT
TRBJ2-1	15	few	TRBD1	TRBV19	CASSILQGATNEQFF	TGTGCCAGTAGTATATTGCAGGGGGCGACAAATGAGCAGTTCTTC
TRBJ1-2	17	many	-	TRBV7-9	CASSRPTTVLANYGYTF	TGTGCCAGCAGCCGGCCCACGACAGTACTAGCTAACTATGGCTACACCTTC
TRBJ2-6	17	-	-	TRBV12-3/TRBV12-4	CASSSPTWVSGANVLTF	TGTGCCAGCAGTAGCCCCACGTGGGTCTCTGGGGCCAACGTCCTGACTTTC
TRBJ2-5	14	-	TRBD1	TRBV19	CASSPDRGRETQYF	TGTGCCAGTAGTCCGGACAGGGGGAGAGAGACCCAGTACTTC
TRBJ1-6	16	-	-	TRBV20-1	CSARDPGRGVYSPLHF	TGCAGTGCTAGAGATCCCGGGCGGGGGGTTTACTCACCCCTCCACTTT
TRBJ1-2	14	many	-	TRBV2	CASSGSGSLLGYTF	TGTGCCAGCAGTGGATCGGGAAGCCTGCTTGGCTACACCTTC